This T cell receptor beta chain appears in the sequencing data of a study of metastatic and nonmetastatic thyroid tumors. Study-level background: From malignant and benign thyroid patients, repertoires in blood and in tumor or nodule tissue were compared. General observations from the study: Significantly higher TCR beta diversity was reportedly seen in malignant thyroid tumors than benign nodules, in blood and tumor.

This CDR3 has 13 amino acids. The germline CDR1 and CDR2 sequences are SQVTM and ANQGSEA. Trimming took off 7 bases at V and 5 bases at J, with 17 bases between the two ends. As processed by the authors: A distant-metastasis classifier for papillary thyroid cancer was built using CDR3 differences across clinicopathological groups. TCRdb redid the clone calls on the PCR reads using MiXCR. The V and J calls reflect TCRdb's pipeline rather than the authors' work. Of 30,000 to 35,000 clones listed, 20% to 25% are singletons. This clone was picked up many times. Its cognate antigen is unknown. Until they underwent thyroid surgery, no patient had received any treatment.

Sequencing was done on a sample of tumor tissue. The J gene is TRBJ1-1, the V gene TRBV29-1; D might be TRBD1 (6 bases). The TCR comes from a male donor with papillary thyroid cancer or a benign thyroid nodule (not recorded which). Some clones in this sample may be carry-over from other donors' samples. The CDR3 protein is CSGVGHPGTEAFF. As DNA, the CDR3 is TGCAGCGGGGTGGGACACCCGGGGACTGAAGCTTTCTTT.